One and the same sample provided the 9 T cell receptor beta chains below, sequenced in a study of regulatory T cells in long-lasting Graves disease. The time point was: newly diagnosed GD, antithyroid drugs for less than 3 months. Preparation of the TCR library used RNA extracted from PBMCs. Sequencing libraries for TCR beta were prepared with iRepertoire HTBI primers and Arm-PCR of CDR3 regions. TCRdb passed the multiplex PCR reads through MiXCR, listing each CDR3 protein once. The repertoire holds hundreds of thousands of distinct CDR3 sequences, about 18% seen once, with around 37% in the top ten. The material was peripheral blood mononuclear cells (PBMCs), obtained at new diagnosis, from a patient treated with antithyroid drugs. Every receptor here comes from a female donor with Graves disease.

This clonotype was seen many times. The rearrangement links TRBV6-5 to TRBJ2-1, with no clear D. CDR3 size: 18 residues. V lost 0 bases, J lost 3 bases, and 18 bases lay in between. Germline CDR1 and CDR2: MNHEY and SVGAGI. The CDR3 spells CASSYSSYRTENYNEQFF. Written as DNA, the CDR3 is TGTGCCAGCAGTTACTCAAGTTACCGGACGGAGAACTACAATGAGCAGTTCTTC.

In its sample, this clonotype was seen many times. The CDR3 sequence: CASSTQPGPQETQYF. The CDR3 nucleotides are TGTGCCAGCAGCACGCAACCCGGGCCTCAAGAGACCCAGTACTTC. The chain joins TRBV7-8 to TRBJ2-5; D uncertain. The CDR3 covers 15 residues. Per the germline V gene, CDR1 is SGHVS and CDR2 is FQNEAQ. V lost 5 bases, J lost 2 bases, and 15 bases lay in between.

This clonotype was recorded many times. The J gene is TRBJ2-1, the V gene TRBV7-9, with 11 bases aligning to TRBD2. Trimming removed 7 bases from V and 6 bases from J; junction bases left unmatched: 8. The CDR3 sequence is 15 residues long. The germline V gene has CDR1 SEHNR and CDR2 FQNEAQ (reference sequence). DNA for the CDR3: TGTGCCAGCACCAAACTAGCGGGAGACCTCAATGAGCAGTTCTTC. Its translation: CASTKLAGDLNEQFF.

This clonotype came up many times. The chain carries TRBV7-2 and TRBJ2-4, with TRBD1 identical over 8 bases. The CDR3 runs to 17 residues. Germline assignment: CDR1 SGHTA and CDR2 FQGNSA. V dropped 0 bases and J dropped 2; count of bases not matched to a gene: 6. CDR3 protein: CASSLAQGARTKNIQYF. The DNA for the CDR3 is TGTGCCAGCAGCTTAGCGCAGGGGGCTCGAACCAAAAACATTCAGTACTTC.

In this sample, this clonotype turned up many times. The CDR3 sequence is CASSTGQGTEAFF. CDR3 DNA: TGTGCCAGTAGTACCGGACAGGGTACTGAAGCTTTCTTT. The J gene is TRBJ1-1, the V gene TRBV19; 8 bases are a match to TRBD1. Losses at the gene ends were 4 bases for V and 5 bases for J; bases not matched to a gene: 3. The CDR3 contains 13 residues. Germline CDR1 and CDR2: LNHDA and SQIVND (reference sequence).

Comments on this clonotype: A much larger clone lies one base from this, so it may be a read error. The chain recombines TRBV27 with TRBJ2-6, with a tentative D call TRBD1 (5 bases). This CDR3 region has 18 residues. Germline V gene data show CDR1 as MNHEY and CDR2 as SMNVEV (reference sequence). In nucleotides, the CDR3 is TGTGCCAGCAGTCCCCGAGGAGTATTAACCTCTGGGGCCAACGTCCTGGCTTTC. Translating it yields CASSPRGVLTSGANVLAF.

This clonotype was found many times. The V call is TRBV28, the J call TRBJ2-3; 12 positions agree with TRBD2. V shed 3 bases, J shed 2 bases, and the junction held 12 bases outside the gene matches. Germline V CDR1 and CDR2: MDHEN, SYDVKM. This CDR3 region has 19 residues. CDR3 in DNA: TGTGCCAGCAGTTTTTTTACGGTCCTAGCGGGAGGGCCCACAGATACGCAGTATTTT. Translation: CASSFFTVLAGGPTDTQYF.

The chain employs TRBV7-9 and TRBJ1-1; D not certain. V lost 10 bases to trimming and J lost 3 bases, with 9 bases between them. The CDR3 is 11 residues long. Per germline, CDR1 SEHNR and CDR2 FQNEAQ (reference sequence). The CDR3 nucleotides read TGTGCCACTAGGACTTACACTGAAGCTTTCTTT. Encoded protein: CATRTYTEAFF.

J is TRBJ2-1 and V is TRBV5-6; D gene unclear. CDR1 and CDR2 from the germline V gene are SGHDT and YYEEEE. The germline V and J ends were trimmed by 0 bases and 15 bases, with 10 bases remaining between them. The CDR3 has 11 residues. The CDR3 nucleotides read TGTGCCAGCAGCTTGGGAAGGGCTCGGTTCTTC. It codes for CASSLGRARFF.